This entry features one T cell receptor beta chain sequence. Extraction and reverse transcription of RNA yielded cDNA as the sequencing template. The table came from immunoSEQ multiplex PCR; TCRdb's copy has only in-frame clones and leaves some out. This repertoire shows 200,000 to 250,000 clones, around 57% found once; its top ten account for 1.6%. V shed 4 bases and J 8 bases; nucleotides not matched to a gene: 9. The CDR3 contains 14 residues. These data belong to a study of CD8+ T cells in alopecia areata. The treatment: oral pan-JAK inhibitor, 5-10 mg twice daily. The gene calls are TRBV23-1 and TRBJ1-2, with TRBD1 identical over 8 bases. TRBV23-1 carries the ORF label, with uncertain function. The material sequenced was CD4+ T cells sorted from blood, taken at week 4, from a patient treated with tofacitinib. This TCR derives from a human donor with alopecia areata. The CDR3 region is CASSRIGTGPGYTF. Written as DNA, the CDR3 is TGCGCCAGCAGTCGGATAGGGACAGGTCCCGGCTACACCTTC.